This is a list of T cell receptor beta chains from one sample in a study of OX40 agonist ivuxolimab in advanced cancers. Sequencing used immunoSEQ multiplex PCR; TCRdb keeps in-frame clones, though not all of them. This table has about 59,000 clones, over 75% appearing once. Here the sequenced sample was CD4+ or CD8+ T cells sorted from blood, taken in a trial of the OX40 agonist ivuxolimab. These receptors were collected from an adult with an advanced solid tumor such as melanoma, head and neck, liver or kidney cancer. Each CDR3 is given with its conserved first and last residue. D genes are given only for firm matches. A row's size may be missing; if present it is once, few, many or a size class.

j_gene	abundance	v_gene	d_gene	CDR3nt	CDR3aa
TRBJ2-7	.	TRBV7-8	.	TGTGCCAGCAGCTTCGACGGCCCCTACGAGCAGTACTTC	CASSFDGPYEQYF
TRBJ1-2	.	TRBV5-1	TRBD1	TGCGCCAGCAGTTCGGACAGGGGGGACTATGGCTACACCTTC	CASSSDRGDYGYTF
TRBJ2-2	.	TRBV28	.	TGTGCCAGCAGTTTAGGGACCGGAGGTACCGGGGAGCTGTTTTTT	CASSLGTGGTGELFF
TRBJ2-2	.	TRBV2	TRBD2	TGTGCCAGCAGGGGGGGGCTAGCGGGAGGCAACACCGGGGAGCTGTTTTTT	CASRGGLAGGNTGELFF
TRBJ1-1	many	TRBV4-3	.	TGCGCCAGCAGCCAAGATATGGGGGAATTGGGGAACACTGAAGCTTTCTTT	CASSQDMGELGNTEAFF
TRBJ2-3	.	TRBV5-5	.	TGTGCCAGCAGCAGGGACGGGACAGATACGCAGTATTTT	CASSRDGTDTQYF
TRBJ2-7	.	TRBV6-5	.	TGTGCCAGCAGGGCCGGGAGTTACGAGCAGTACTTC	CASRAGSYEQYF
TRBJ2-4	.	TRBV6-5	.	TGTGCCAGCAGCCAGGCAGACATTCAGTACTTC	CASSQADIQYF
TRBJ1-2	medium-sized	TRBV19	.	TGTGCCAGTAGTCCGGACAGAGCTAACTATGGCTACACCTTC	CASSPDRANYGYTF
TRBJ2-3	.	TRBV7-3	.	TGTGCCAGCAGCTCTCAGGGTGGGGCCACAGATACGCAGTATTTT	CASSSQGGATDTQYF
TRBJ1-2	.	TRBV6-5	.	TGTGCCAGCAGTTACTTGTCTCGCTACACCTTC	CASSYLSRYTF
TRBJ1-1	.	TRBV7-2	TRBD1	TGTGCCAGCAGCTTAGCCGGGACAGGGTTGGGAAACACTGAAGCTTTCTTT	CASSLAGTGLGNTEAFF
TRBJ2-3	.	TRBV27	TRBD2	TGTGCCAGCAGTCGGCTTCTAGCGGGGATGACAGATACGCAGTATTTT	CASSRLLAGMTDTQYF
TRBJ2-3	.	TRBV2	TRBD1	TGTGCCTCCCAAAGGGGGCAGGGAGAAGATACGCAGTATTTT	CASQRGQGEDTQYF
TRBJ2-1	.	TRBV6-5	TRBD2	TGTGCCAGCAGTTCCCCTCGTGAAGCGGGAGGGGTTGAGCAGTTCTTC	CASSSPREAGGVEQFF
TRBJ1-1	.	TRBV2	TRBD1	TGTGCCAGCGCCCAAGACAGGGGAGATACTGAAGCTTTCTTT	CASAQDRGDTEAFF
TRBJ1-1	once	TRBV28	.	TGTGCCAGCAGTTCGCCAAGGGGTGGCACTGAAGCTTTCTTT	CASSSPRGGTEAFF
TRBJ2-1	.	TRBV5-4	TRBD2	TGTGCCAGCAGCTTGGGAGGGGCTAGCGGCGAGCAGTTCTTC	CASSLGGASGEQFF
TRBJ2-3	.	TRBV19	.	TGTGCCAGTAGCCCGGGCAGCCCTAGCACAGATACGCAGTATTTT	CASSPGSPSTDTQYF
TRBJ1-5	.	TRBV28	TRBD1	TGTGCCAGCAGGACTCGGGACAGATCAAAGCAGCCCCAGCATTTT	CASRTRDRSKQPQHF
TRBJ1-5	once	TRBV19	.	TGTGCCAGCTCTAGAGGACACAATCAGCCCCAGCATTTT	CASSRGHNQPQHF
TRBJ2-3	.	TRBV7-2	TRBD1	TGTGCCAGCAGCTTAGGGGTGACAGGGACAGGGGATACGCAGTATTTT	CASSLGVTGTGDTQYF
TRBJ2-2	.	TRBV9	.	TGTGCCAGCAGCGTAGTCGTCGGAGGTACCGGGGAGCTGTTTTTT	CASSVVVGGTGELFF
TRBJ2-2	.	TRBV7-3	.	TGTGCCAGCAGCTTGGACAGTCACGGGGAGCTGTTTTTT	CASSLDSHGELFF
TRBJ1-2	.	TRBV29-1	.	TGCAGCGTCGCGGATGGGAATGGCTACACCTTC	CSVADGNGYTF
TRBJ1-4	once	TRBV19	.	TGTGCCAGTAGTATTAGAAGGGCAGTAGAAAAACTGTTTTTT	CASSIRRAVEKLFF
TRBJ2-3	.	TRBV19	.	TGTGCCAGTAGTACGAACACAGATACGCAGTATTTT	CASSTNTDTQYF
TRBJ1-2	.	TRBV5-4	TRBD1	TGTGCCAGCCAGACAGGGGGCGCCCTTAACTATGGCTACACCTTC	CASQTGGALNYGYTF
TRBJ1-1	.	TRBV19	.	TGTGCCAGTAGTCCCTACACGGCTCAGAACACTGAAGCTTTCTTT	CASSPYTAQNTEAFF
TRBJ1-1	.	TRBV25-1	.	TGTGCCAGCACTAAACCTGGACGGGAAACTGAAGCTTTCTTT	CASTKPGRETEAFF
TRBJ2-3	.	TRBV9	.	TGTGCCAGCAGCGCCTATGGTGCCCGCACAGATACGCAGTATTTT	CASSAYGARTDTQYF
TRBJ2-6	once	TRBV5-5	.	TGTGCCAGCAGCTTGGCGGAGGGTTACTCTGGGGCCAACGTCCTGACTTTC	CASSLAEGYSGANVLTF
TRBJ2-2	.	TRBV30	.	TGTGCCTGGAAGGGGGGGGAGCTGTTTTTT	CAWKGGELFF
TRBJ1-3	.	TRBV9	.	TGTGCCAGCAGCCCCTCCCTTACAGGCTCTGGAAACACCATATATTTT	CASSPSLTGSGNTIYF
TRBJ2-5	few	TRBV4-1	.	TGCGCCAGCAGCTCGGTGGGAGAGACCCAGTACTTC	CASSSVGETQYF
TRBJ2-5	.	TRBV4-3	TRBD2	TGCGCCAGCAGCCAGCGGGGGAACTCAGAGGAGACCCAGTACTTC	CASSQRGNSEETQYF
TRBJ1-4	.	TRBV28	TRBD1	TGTGCCAGCAGTGTGGGACAGGGGTTTGAAAAACTGTTTTTT	CASSVGQGFEKLFF
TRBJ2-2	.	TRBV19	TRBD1	TGTGCCAGTAGTAGGGGGACAGGGCCTGAAACCGGGGAGCTGTTTTTT	CASSRGTGPETGELFF
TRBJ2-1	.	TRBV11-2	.	TGTGCCAGCAGCCCCCGGGAGTACAATGAGCAGTTCTTC	CASSPREYNEQFF
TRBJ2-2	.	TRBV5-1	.	TGCGCCAGCAGCACATACACCGGGGAGCTGTTTTTT	CASSTYTGELFF
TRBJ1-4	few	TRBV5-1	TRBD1	TGCGCCAGCAGCTTACAGGGGGCAGATAATGAAAAACTGTTTTTT	CASSLQGADNEKLFF
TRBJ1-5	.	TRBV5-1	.	TGCGCCAGCAGCTTGGGCGCCGGAGGGGGTGAACGGCATTTT	CASSLGAGGGERHF
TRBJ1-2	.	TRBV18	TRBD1	TGTGCCAGCTCCCGCGACAGGGCTGGCTACACCTTC	CASSRDRAGYTF
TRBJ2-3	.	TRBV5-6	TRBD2	TGTGCCAGCAGCCTGACTAGCCTCACAGATACGCAGTATTTT	CASSLTSLTDTQYF